The 14 T cell receptor beta chains listed next were all sequenced from one sample in a study of cytomegalovirus exposure and HLA in healthy donors. The table came from immunoSEQ multiplex PCR; TCRdb's copy has only in-frame clones and leaves some out. The sample contains tens of thousands of clones, about four fifths of which appear only once. Sequencing input: PBMCs. These receptors came from a woman between 18 and 29 years old in good health and CMV-seropositive.

The chain links TRBV28 to TRBJ2-1, with a weak D call TRBD1 (6 bases). Germline CDR1 MDHEN, CDR2 SYDVKM. This CDR3 contains 15 residues. V lost 4 bases and J lost 2, with 12 bases in between. CDR3 loop: CASSSPQGTYNEQFF. The CDR3 coding sequence is TGTGCCAGCAGTTCCCCCCAGGGGACCTACAATGAGCAGTTCTTC.

V gene TRBV11-3 combines with J gene TRBJ2-7; the match to TRBD1 covers 9 bases. The V and J ends lost 2 bases and 1 base, in that order; junction bases with no gene match: 3. Per germline, CDR1 SGHNT and CDR2 YENEEA. The CDR3 loop spans 15 amino acids. The CDR3 reads CASSLHGQGSYEQYF. For the CDR3, the DNA is TGTGCCAGCAGCTTACACGGACAGGGGTCCTACGAGCAGTACTTC.

The chain carries TRBV6-4 and TRBJ2-2; D call uncertain. Germline CDR1 and CDR2: MRHNA and SNTAGT. The CDR3 length is 14 residues. The ends were cut back, 6 bases at V and 1 base at J, with 9 bases in the middle. DNA of the CDR3: TGTGCCAGCAGGAGAACAGTGAACACCGGGGAGCTGTTTTTT. Translation gives CASRRTVNTGELFF.

The chain is built from TRBV19 and TRBJ2-6; unclear D gene. The CDR3 contains 14 residues. V lost 9 bases, J lost 0 bases, and 9 bases lay in between. Germline values: CDR1 LNHDA, CDR2 SQIVND (reference sequence). In DNA form, the CDR3 reads TGTGCCAGCCATCTTAGCTCTGGGGCCAACGTCCTGACTTTC. It encodes CASHLSSGANVLTF. Filled out from reference TRBV19 and TRBJ2-6, the complete variable domain reads DGGITQSPKYLFRKEGQNVTLSCEQNLNHDAMYWYRQDPGQGLRLIYYSQIVNDFQKGDIAEGYSVSREKKESFPLTVTSAQKNPTAFYLCASHLSSGANVLTFGAGSRLTVL.

J is TRBJ2-3 and V is TRBV4-1, with 12 bases matching TRBD2. V was clipped by 0 bases and J by 2 bases; unmatched bases: 3. Germline CDR1 is MGHRA and CDR2 is YSYEKL. CDR3 size: 17 residues. In nucleotides, the CDR3 is TGCGCCAGCAGCCAAGATCCTAGCGGGGGGGCCACAGATACGCAGTATTTT. Translation gives CASSQDPSGGATDTQYF.

This clone came up once. V usage is TRBV5-1 and J usage is TRBJ1-1; D is undetermined. V was trimmed by 1 base and J by 0 bases, leaving 13 bases between them. This CDR3 region has 16 residues. Germline V gene lookup returns CDR1 SGHRS and CDR2 YFSETQ. The CDR3 spells CASSLRRERVNTEAFF. For the CDR3, the DNA is TGCGCCAGCAGCTTGCGGAGGGAACGCGTGAACACTGAAGCTTTCTTT.

J is TRBJ2-1 and V is TRBV4-1, with no clear D. Trimming stripped 1 base from V and 0 bases from J, with 10 bases between. CDR3 length: 16 residues. Germline lookup yields CDR1 MGHRA and CDR2 YSYEKL. CDR3 sequence (DNA): TGCGCCAGCAGCCAAGGGCGGCAAAGCTCCTACAATGAGCAGTTCTTC. Translation gives CASSQGRQSSYNEQFF.

The gene calls are TRBV9 and TRBJ2-5, with D possibly TRBD2 on 5 matching bases. The germline V gene has CDR1 SGDLS and CDR2 YYNGEE. The CDR3 loop spans 14 amino acids. V was cut by 0 bases and J by 0 bases, with 6 bases left in between. In nucleotides, the CDR3 is TGTGCCAGCAGCGTAGGAGGGTACCAAGAGACCCAGTACTTC. It encodes CASSVGGYQETQYF.

The rearrangement uses TRBV28 and TRBJ1-2; D might be TRBD1 (6 bases). Trimming took 6 bases from V and 8 from J, leaving 22 bases between them. This CDR3 is 15 amino acids long. Germline CDR1 MDHEN, CDR2 SYDVKM. The CDR3 here is CASSQNPSQGWGYTF. CDR3 sequence (DNA): TGTGCCAGCAGCCAGAATCCGAGCCAGGGGTGGGGCTACACCTTC.

This chain connects TRBV7-8 to TRBJ1-4, with D unclear. This CDR3 has 12 residues. The V and J ends lost 5 bases and 8 bases respectively, with 9 bases between them. Germline values: CDR1 SGHVS, CDR2 FQNEAQ. CDR3 loop: CASSLVGEKLFF. Here the CDR3 DNA reads TGTGCCAGCAGCCTGGTCGGGGAAAAACTGTTTTTT. The whole variable domain, remainder taken from reference TRBV7-8 and TRBJ1-4, is GAGVSQSPRYKVAKRGQDVALRCDPISGHVSLFWYQQALGQGPEFLTYFQNEAQLDKSGLPSDRFFAERPEGSVSTLKIQRTQQEDSAVYLCASSLVGEKLFFGSGTQLSVL.

Concerning this clone: At one end the junction does not follow the germline gene, possibly because of a read error. The rearrangement links TRBV2 to TRBJ2-1; tentatively, D is TRBD1 (6 bases). The CDR3 consists of 12 residues. Germline V gene data show CDR1 as SNHLY and CDR2 as FYNNEI. CDR3 protein: CASRATGQPQLF. Written as DNA, the CDR3 is TGTGCCAGCAGAGCGACAGGCCAACCTCAGCTCTTC. The full variable domain, in which reference TRBV2 and TRBJ2-1 provide the parts outside the CDR3, is EPEVTQTPSHQVTQMGQEVILRCVPISNHLYFYWYRQILGQKVEFLVSFYNNEISEKSEIFDDQFSVERPDGSNFTLKIRSTKLEDSAMYFCASRATGQPQLFGPGTRLTVL.

The chain recombines TRBV9 with TRBJ1-5; D possibly corresponds to TRBD1 (5 bases). The CDR3 totals 16 residues. V gave up 0 bases and J gave up 3 bases, with 13 bases separating them. Germline assignment: CDR1 SGDLS and CDR2 YYNGEE. CDR3 bases: TGTGCCAGCAGCGTAGTGACGGGGGAGGACAATCAGCCCCAGCATTTT. Translated: CASSVVTGEDNQPQHF.

V usage is TRBV7-8 and J usage is TRBJ2-1; TRBD1 matches at 9 bases. CDR3 length equals 16 residues. Unmatched junction bases numbered 10, after V lost 1 base and J lost 9 bases. Germline assignment: CDR1 SGHVS and CDR2 FQNEAQ. For the CDR3, the DNA is TGTGCCAGCAGCTTAGAAGCGGGGACAGGGACGGCTGAGCAGTTCTTC. Translated, it gives CASSLEAGTGTAEQFF.

The V gene is TRBV7-6, the J gene TRBJ1-6; D call uncertain. Germline CDR1 reads SGHVS; CDR2 reads FNYEAQ. This CDR3 has 15 residues. Trimming left V 2 bases short and J 8 bases short, with 13 bases between. The CDR3 sequence is CASSLYTSEDSPLHF. The CDR3 coding sequence is TGTGCCAGCAGCTTATACACCAGCGAGGATTCACCCCTCCACTTT.